Each of the 29 T cell receptor beta chains below was sequenced from the same sample in a study of blood T cell repertoires in COVID-19. Libraries were prepared by immunoSEQ multiplex PCR; TCRdb keeps only in-frame clonotypes and omits some of them. The sample lists under 250,000 clones, around 90% seen once, with under 7.5% in the top ten. Sequenced material: peripheral blood. Receptors originate from a man between 60 and 70 years old who had recovered from COVID-19.

The CDR3 DNA reads as TGTGCCAGCAGCCAATTGGGTCGCGGATTGGGACTAGCGGGGGACACCGGGGAGCTGTTTTTT. Amino acid sequence: CASSQLGRGLGLAGDTGELFF. The chain couples TRBV4-2 to TRBJ2-2; 14 bases match TRBD2. V shed 2 bases, J shed 3 bases, and the junction held 14 bases outside the gene matches. The CDR3 covers 21 residues. The germline gives CDR1 LGHNA, CDR2 YNFKEQ.

The rearrangement links TRBV6-2 or TRBV6-3 to TRBJ2-7, with D possibly TRBD2 on 5 matching bases. V was shortened by 5 bases and J by 4 bases, with 21 bases between the two germline ends. CDR1 and CDR2 (germline): MNHEY, SVGEGT. The CDR3 runs to 16 residues. CDR3 coding DNA: TGTGCCAGCAGTCGCGGACTCGCCACTGCGTTGTACGAGCAGTACTTC. Translation gives CASSRGLATALYEQYF.

The chain links TRBV18 to TRBJ1-5, with D possibly being TRBD1 (6 bases). V was clipped by 3 bases and J by 4 bases, with 10 bases between them. The CDR3 consists of 14 residues. CDR1 is KGHSH, CDR2 LQKENI, per germline. The CDR3 sequence is CASSPTGRNQPQHF. In DNA form, the CDR3 reads TGTGCCAGCTCACCCACAGGGCGGAATCAGCCCCAGCATTTT.

The chain carries TRBV7-3 and TRBJ1-5, with D possibly matching TRBD1 (6 bases). CDR3 length: 16 amino acids. V was shortened by 6 bases and J by 0 bases, with 15 bases between the two germline ends. Germline V gene sequence: CDR1 SGHTA, CDR2 FQGTGA. CDR3 nucleotides: TGTGCCAGCAGAGCCGGACAGCCCGATAGCAATCAGCCCCAGCATTTT. Residues: CASRAGQPDSNQPQHF.

CDR3 region: CAWSGLAGNEQFF. For the CDR3, the DNA is TGTGCCTGGAGTGGACTAGCAGGCAATGAGCAGTTCTTC. The chain carries TRBV30 and TRBJ2-1; 7 bases align to TRBD2. Trimming cost V 1 base and J 6 bases; bases outside gene matches: 3. This CDR3 contains 13 residues. In germline, CDR1 is GTSNPN, CDR2 SVGIG (reference sequence). Using reference TRBV30 and TRBJ2-1 for the parts outside the CDR3, the full variable domain is SQTIHQWPATLVQPVGSPLSLECTVEGTSNPNLYWYRQAAGRGLQLLFYSVGIGQISSEVPQNLSASRPQDRQFILSSKKLLLSDSGFYLCAWSGLAGNEQFFGPGTRLTVL.

The V gene is TRBV7-2, the J gene TRBJ1-2; TRBD1 aligns across 7 bases. V gave up 6 bases and J gave up 0 bases; unmatched junction bases: 4. CDR3 length equals 14 residues. CDR1 is SGHTA, CDR2 FQGNSA, per germline. The CDR3 sequence: CASRFDRANYGYTF. CDR3 DNA: TGTGCCAGCAGGTTCGACAGGGCTAACTATGGCTACACCTTC.

This chain connects TRBV24-1 to TRBJ1-2; 10 positions match TRBD1. V was clipped by 4 bases and J by 1 base; unmatched bases: 11. From germline, CDR1 is KGHDR and CDR2 SFDVKD. There are 18 residues in the CDR3. DNA of the CDR3: TGTGCCACCAGTGAGTCCCCGGGACAGGGGCCCCTTAACTATGGCTACACCTTC. Protein: CATSESPGQGPLNYGYTF.

The genes are TRBV18 and TRBJ1-1; D might be TRBD1 (6 bases). Germline V gene sequence: CDR1 KGHSH, CDR2 LQKENI. The CDR3 length is 14 residues. V was trimmed by 5 bases and J by 3 bases, leaving 13 bases between them. The CDR3 region is CASSSTRGYTEAFF. The CDR3 bases are TGTGCCAGCTCATCTACCAGGGGTTACACTGAAGCTTTCTTT.

This chain uses TRBV3-1 (or the pseudogene TRBV3-2) with TRBJ2-2; TRBD2 aligns across 10 bases. This CDR3 is 15 amino acids long. CDR1 is LGHDT and CDR2 is YNNKEL in the germline V gene (reference sequence). The V gene end was trimmed by 2 bases and the J gene end by 7 bases; junction bases not matched to a gene: 4. The CDR3 region is CASSQSASGSGELFF. The CDR3 DNA reads as TGTGCCAGCAGCCAATCGGCTAGCGGGAGCGGGGAGCTGTTTTTT.

This clone was picked up one time. The sample holds other DNA sequences that translate to the same CDR3. The genes are TRBV18 and TRBJ1-4, with D tentatively TRBD1 (6 bases). Germline assignment: CDR1 KGHSH and CDR2 LQKENI. The CDR3 covers 15 residues. V was shortened by 6 bases and J by 0 bases, with 11 bases between the two germline ends. CDR3 in amino acids: CASSPTGPTNEKLFF. DNA for the CDR3: TGTGCCAGCTCTCCTACAGGGCCAACTAATGAAAAACTGTTTTTT.

V and J are TRBV7-9 and TRBJ2-7, with TRBD2 matching 11 bases. The CDR3 extends over 16 amino acids. Germline V gene lookup returns CDR1 SEHNR and CDR2 FQNEAQ (reference sequence). V gave up 1 base and J gave up 6 bases; unmatched junction bases: 8. Written as DNA, the CDR3 is TGTGCCAGCAGCTTAGGTCTAGCGGGAGGTCTACCCGAGCAGTACTTC. Encoded protein: CASSLGLAGGLPEQYF.

This clone was counted once. The chain joins TRBV5-1 to TRBJ1-4; 9 positions match TRBD1. The germline CDR1 and CDR2 sequences are SGHRS and YFSETQ. The CDR3 is 14 amino acids. J lost 7 bases, V lost 3 bases, and 4 bases had no gene match. Here the CDR3 reads CASSSGQGGEKLFF. CDR3 DNA sequence: TGCGCCAGCAGCTCGGGACAGGGAGGTGAAAAACTGTTTTTT.

This clone was seen once. This chain uses TRBV20-1 with TRBJ2-7; 12 bases fit TRBD2. Germline CDR1 DFQATT, CDR2 SNEGSKA (reference sequence). Germline trimming cut 3 bases from V and 2 bases from J; bases unmatched to any gene: 2. This CDR3 is built from 14 residues. DNA of the CDR3: TGCAGTGCTAGTACTAGCGGGAGGACCTACGAGCAGTACTTC. Its translation: CSASTSGRTYEQYF.

The genes are TRBV28 and TRBJ2-7; 9 bases are shared with TRBD1. The CDR3 has 15 amino acids. V trimming: 5 bases; J trimming: 3 bases; junction bases outside the gene matches: 8. Germline values: CDR1 MDHEN, CDR2 SYDVKM. The CDR3 loop reads CASSAPRQGVYEQYF. For the CDR3, the DNA is TGTGCCAGCAGTGCTCCCAGACAGGGGGTCTACGAGCAGTACTTC.

This sequence joins TRBV7-2 and TRBJ1-2; 9 nucleotides line up with TRBD1. This CDR3 has 14 amino acids. From germline, CDR1 is SGHTA and CDR2 FQGNSA. With 2 bases clipped from V and 7 bases from J, the junction kept 5 bases outside the gene matches. This CDR3 reads CASSLRGQGGGYTF. In DNA, the CDR3 is TGTGCCAGCAGCTTAAGGGGACAGGGAGGTGGCTACACCTTC.

This rearrangement joins TRBV30 to TRBJ1-6, with a possible D match to TRBD1 (5 bases). Trimming pared 0 bases from V and 10 bases from J, leaving 10 bases between. Germline lookup yields CDR1 GTSNPN and CDR2 SVGIG (reference sequence). The CDR3 contains 13 residues. The CDR3 region has the DNA TGTGCCTGGAGTGTGCAGGGTGGATCACCCCTCCACTTT. This sequence encodes CAWSVQGGSPLHF.

This chain connects TRBV3-1 (or the pseudogene TRBV3-2) to TRBJ2-4, with TRBD1 matching over 9 bases. Germline loops: CDR1 LGHDT, CDR2 YNNKEL (reference sequence). Trimming took 4 bases from V and 0 from J; bases not matched to a gene: 4. CDR3 length: 16 residues. The CDR3 nucleotides read TGTGCCAGCAGCCTCATGACAGGGGGAGCCAAAAACATTCAGTACTTC. Its protein is CASSLMTGGAKNIQYF.

The V gene is TRBV28, the J gene TRBJ1-4, with 9 bases fitting TRBD1. This CDR3 region has 15 residues. Germline V gives CDR1 MDHEN, CDR2 SYDVKM. The V and J ends lost 2 bases and 7 bases, in that order; junction bases with no gene match: 5. The CDR3 DNA is TGTGCCAGCAGTTTAATGGGACAGGGTGGTGAAAAACTGTTTTTT. Amino acids: CASSLMGQGGEKLFF. The variable domain in full, completed from reference TRBV28 and TRBJ1-4, reads DVKVTQSSRYLVKRTGEKVFLECVQDMDHENMFWYRQDPGLGLRLIYFSYDVKMKEKGDIPEGYSVSREKKERFSLILESASTNQTSMYLCASSLMGQGGEKLFFGSGTQLSVL.

This chain uses TRBV11-3 with TRBJ1-4; D not resolved. CDR3 size: 13 residues. Trimming pared 1 base from V and 14 bases from J, leaving 14 bases between. The germline gives CDR1 SGHNT, CDR2 YENEEA. The chain's CDR3 is CASSLGFILYLFF. CDR3 nucleotide sequence: TGTGCCAGCAGCTTAGGCTTCATTCTCTATCTGTTTTTT.

The V and J genes are TRBV30 and TRBJ2-2; no clear D gene. The ends were cut back, 4 bases at V and 0 bases at J, with 6 bases in the middle. From germline, CDR1 is GTSNPN and CDR2 SVGIG (reference sequence). The CDR3 is 13 amino acids. The CDR3 nucleotides read TGTGCCTGGAATCGAGCGAACACCGGGGAGCTGTTTTTT. As protein: CAWNRANTGELFF.

This clone was detected once. The junction and the germline gene differ at one end; a read error may be behind it. V usage is TRBV12-3 or TRBV12-4 and J usage is TRBJ1-5; D is ambiguous. The CDR3 is 13 residues long. For the CDR3, the DNA is TGTGCCAGCAGGTTAGGGAGGAATCAGCCCCAGCATTTT. Translating gives CASRLGRNQPQHF.

The rearrangement joins TRBV11-3 to TRBJ2-5; D not resolved. This CDR3 is 14 amino acids long. V lost 0 bases and J 4 bases, leaving 9 bases between the germline ends. Germline CDR1 is SGHNT and CDR2 is YENEEA. The CDR3 loop is CASSLDPAGETQYF. The CDR3 DNA reads TGTGCCAGCAGCTTAGATCCCGCCGGAGAGACCCAGTACTTC.

This clone was picked up one time. The gene calls are TRBV19 and TRBJ1-1; 10 nucleotides agree with TRBD1. V lost 6 bases, J lost 3 bases, and 4 bases stayed unmatched. The CDR3 runs to 14 residues. Per the germline V gene, CDR1 is LNHDA and CDR2 is SQIVND (reference sequence). The CDR3 DNA reads as TGTGCCAGTAGGAGACAGGGGGCGGACACTGAAGCTTTCTTT. This sequence encodes CASRRQGADTEAFF.

This chain connects TRBV11-2 to TRBJ2-5; TRBD2 aligns across 9 bases. The CDR3 totals 16 residues. V shed 4 bases, J shed 2 bases, and the junction held 8 bases outside the gene matches. Germline V gene data show CDR1 as SGHAT and CDR2 as FQNNGV. The CDR3 DNA is TGTGCCAGCAGCTCCTCAATTGCGGGAGGGCAAGAGACCCAGTACTTC. Translated: CASSSSIAGGQETQYF.

The J gene is TRBJ2-1, the V gene TRBV11-2, with TRBD2 matching 7 bases. Trimming removed 3 bases from V and 6 bases from J; junction bases left unmatched: 2. Germline loops: CDR1 SGHAT, CDR2 FQNNGV. CDR3 length: 13 amino acids. The CDR3, as DNA: TGTGCCAGCAGCTTGGGGACTATCAATGAGCAGTTCTTC. Amino acids: CASSLGTINEQFF.

This chain joins TRBV10-3 and TRBJ1-2; no reliable D call. Germline CDR1 and CDR2: ENHRY and SYGVKD. Trimming stripped 5 bases from V and 6 bases from J, with 16 bases between. This CDR3 region has 14 residues. CDR3 sequence reads: CAISKDTSTDGYTF. DNA of the CDR3: TGTGCCATCAGTAAAGACACGTCTACCGATGGCTACACCTTC.

This chain uses TRBV27 with TRBJ2-2; a weak D match, TRBD1 (7 bases). CDR1 is MNHEY, CDR2 SMNVEV, per germline (reference sequence). Trimming stripped 8 bases from V and 1 base from J, with 14 bases between. The CDR3 is 15 amino acids. Written as DNA, the CDR3 is TGTGCCAGCCGGGGGTGGACAGGGAACACCGGGGAGCTGTTTTTT. Protein product: CASRGWTGNTGELFF.

This clone has just one count. The chain recombines TRBV4-1 with TRBJ2-7; 8 positions agree with TRBD1. This CDR3 contains 15 residues. The V segment lost 1 base and the J segment 6 bases; nucleotides outside the gene matches: 8. The germline gives CDR1 MGHRA, CDR2 YSYEKL. Here the CDR3 reads CASSQADRVLFEQYF. For the CDR3, the DNA is TGCGCCAGCAGCCAAGCGGACAGGGTCCTTTTCGAGCAGTACTTC.

The chain has TRBV21-1 and TRBJ1-1. TRBV21-1 is shown as a pseudogene. The length of the CDR3 is 14 residues. CDR3 loop: CASSNGRKETEAFF. CDR3 coding DNA: TGTGCCAGCAGCAATGGGAGGAAGGAGACTGAAGCTTTCTTT.